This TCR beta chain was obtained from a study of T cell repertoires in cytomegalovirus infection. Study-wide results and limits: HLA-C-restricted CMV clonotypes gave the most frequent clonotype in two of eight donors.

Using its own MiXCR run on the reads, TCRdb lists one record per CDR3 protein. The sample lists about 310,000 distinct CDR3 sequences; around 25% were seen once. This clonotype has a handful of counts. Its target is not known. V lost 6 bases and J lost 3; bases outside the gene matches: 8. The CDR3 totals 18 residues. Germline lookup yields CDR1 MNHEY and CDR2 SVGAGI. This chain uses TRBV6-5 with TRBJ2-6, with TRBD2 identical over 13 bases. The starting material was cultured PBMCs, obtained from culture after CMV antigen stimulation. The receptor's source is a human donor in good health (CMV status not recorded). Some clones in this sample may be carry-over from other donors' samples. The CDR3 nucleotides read TGTGCCAGCAGGCAATCAGGACTAGCGGGAGTTGGGGCCAACGTCCTGACTTTC. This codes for CASRQSGLAGVGANVLTF.